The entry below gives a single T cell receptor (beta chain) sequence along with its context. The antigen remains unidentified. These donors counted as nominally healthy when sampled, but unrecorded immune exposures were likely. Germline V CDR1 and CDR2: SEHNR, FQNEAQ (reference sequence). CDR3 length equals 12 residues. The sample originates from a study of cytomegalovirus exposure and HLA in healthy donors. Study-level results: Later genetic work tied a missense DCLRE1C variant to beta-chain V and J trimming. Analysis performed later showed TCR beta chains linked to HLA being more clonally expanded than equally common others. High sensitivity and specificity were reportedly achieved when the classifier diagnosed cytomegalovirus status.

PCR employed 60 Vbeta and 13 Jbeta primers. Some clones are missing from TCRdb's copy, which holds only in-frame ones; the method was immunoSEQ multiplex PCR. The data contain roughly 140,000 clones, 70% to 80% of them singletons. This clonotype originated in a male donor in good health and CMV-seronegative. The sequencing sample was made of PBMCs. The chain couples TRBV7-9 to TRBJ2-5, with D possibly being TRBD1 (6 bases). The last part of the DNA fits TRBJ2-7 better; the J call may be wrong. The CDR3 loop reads CASSRTVYEQYF. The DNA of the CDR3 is TGTGCCAGCAGCCGGACAGTCTACGAGCAGTACTTC.